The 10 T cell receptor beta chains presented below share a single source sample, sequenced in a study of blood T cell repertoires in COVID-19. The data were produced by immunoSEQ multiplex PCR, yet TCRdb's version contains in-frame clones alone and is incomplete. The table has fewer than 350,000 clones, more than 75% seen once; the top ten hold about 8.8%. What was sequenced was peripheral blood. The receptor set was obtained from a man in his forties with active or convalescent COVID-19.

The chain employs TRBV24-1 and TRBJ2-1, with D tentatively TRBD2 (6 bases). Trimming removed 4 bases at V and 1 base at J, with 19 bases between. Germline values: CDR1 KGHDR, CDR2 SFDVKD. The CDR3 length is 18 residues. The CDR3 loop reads CATSDRRRGGDSYNEQFF. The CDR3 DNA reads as TGTGCCACCAGTGACCGCCGGCGAGGAGGGGATTCCTACAATGAGCAGTTCTTC.

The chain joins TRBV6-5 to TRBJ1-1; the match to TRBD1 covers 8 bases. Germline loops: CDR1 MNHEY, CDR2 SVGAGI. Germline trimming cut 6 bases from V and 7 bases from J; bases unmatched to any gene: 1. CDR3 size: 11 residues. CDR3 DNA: TGTGCCAGCAGGGGACAGGTTGAAGCTTTCTTT. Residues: CASRGQVEAFF.

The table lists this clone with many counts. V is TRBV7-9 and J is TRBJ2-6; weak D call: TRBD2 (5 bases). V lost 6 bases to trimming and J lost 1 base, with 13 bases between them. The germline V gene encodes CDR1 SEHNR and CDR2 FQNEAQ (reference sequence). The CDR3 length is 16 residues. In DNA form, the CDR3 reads TGTGCCAGCAGATCGGTTTCGGGATCTGGGGCCAACGTCCTGACTTTC. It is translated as CASRSVSGSGANVLTF.

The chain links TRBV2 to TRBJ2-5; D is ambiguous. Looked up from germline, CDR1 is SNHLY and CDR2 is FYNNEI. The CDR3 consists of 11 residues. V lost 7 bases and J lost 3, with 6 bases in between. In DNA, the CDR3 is TGTGCCAGCATTCGGGAAGAGACCCAGTACTTC. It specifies CASIREETQYF.

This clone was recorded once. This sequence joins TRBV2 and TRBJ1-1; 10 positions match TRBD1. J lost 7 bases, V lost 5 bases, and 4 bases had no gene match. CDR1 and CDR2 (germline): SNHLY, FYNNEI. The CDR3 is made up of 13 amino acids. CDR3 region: CASSLGQGGEAFF. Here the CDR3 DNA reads TGTGCCAGCAGTCTTGGACAGGGGGGTGAAGCTTTCTTT.

The DNA for the CDR3 is TGTGCCAGCCGCACCCGGACAGGCAACTATGGCTACACCTTC. This codes for CASRTRTGNYGYTF. This chain links TRBV6-5 with TRBJ1-2, with 7 bases aligning to TRBD1. The length of the CDR3 is 14 residues. Germline V gene sequence: CDR1 MNHEY, CDR2 SVGAGI. The trim removed 8 bases at V and 2 bases at J, leaving 8 bases unmatched.

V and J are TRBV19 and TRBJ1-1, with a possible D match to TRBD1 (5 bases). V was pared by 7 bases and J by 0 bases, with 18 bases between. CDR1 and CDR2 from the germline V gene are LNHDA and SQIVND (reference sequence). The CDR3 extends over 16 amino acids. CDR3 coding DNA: TGTGCCAGTAACAATCCCGGGGGGGGGATGAACACTGAAGCTTTCTTT. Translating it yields CASNNPGGGMNTEAFF.

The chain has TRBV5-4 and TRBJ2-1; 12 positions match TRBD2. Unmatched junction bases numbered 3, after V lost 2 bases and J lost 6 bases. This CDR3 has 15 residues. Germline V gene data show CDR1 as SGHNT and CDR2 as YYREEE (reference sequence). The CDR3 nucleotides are TGTGCCAGCAGCTTAGCGGGACTAGCGGGCAATGAGCAGTTCTTC. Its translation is CASSLAGLAGNEQFF.

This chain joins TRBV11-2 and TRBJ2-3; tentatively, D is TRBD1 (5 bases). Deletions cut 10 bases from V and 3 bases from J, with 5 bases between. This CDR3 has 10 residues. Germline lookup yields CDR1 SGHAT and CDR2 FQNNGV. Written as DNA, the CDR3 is TGTGCCACAGGGACAGATACGCAGTATTTT. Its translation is CATGTDTQYF.

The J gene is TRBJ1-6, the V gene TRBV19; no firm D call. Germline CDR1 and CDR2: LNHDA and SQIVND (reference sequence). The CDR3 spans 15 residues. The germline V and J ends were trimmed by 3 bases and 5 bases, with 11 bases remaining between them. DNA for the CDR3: TGTGCCAGTAGTATCCGGGAGAGCCATAATTCACCCCTCCACTTT. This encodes CASSIRESHNSPLHF.